Listed below are T cell receptor beta chains from one sample, sequenced in a study of blood T cell repertoires in COVID-19. Some clones are missing from TCRdb's copy, which holds only in-frame ones; the method was immunoSEQ multiplex PCR. The data show tens of thousands of clones, with about four fifths seen just once and over 25% held by the top ten. Sample: peripheral blood. These receptors were collected from a woman older than 75 with active or convalescent COVID-19. The CDR3 runs from the conserved cysteine through the conserved F or W. Each record gives: J gene, D gene, clone size, V gene, CDR3 DNA, CDR3 protein. A D gene is named only where the DNA matches it firmly. Size values are once, few and many counts, or a class for expanded clones, and some rows have none.

j_gene: TRBJ2-3
d_gene: TRBD1
abundance: .
v_gene: TRBV12-3/TRBV12-4
CDR3nt: TGTGCCAGCAGTTCCTCGGACAGGTCAACGCAGTATTTT
CDR3aa: CASSSSDRSTQYF

j_gene: TRBJ1-2
d_gene: .
abundance: once
v_gene: TRBV6-2/TRBV6-3
CDR3nt: TGTGCCAGCAGTTATAGTGACTATGGCTACACCTTC
CDR3aa: CASSYSDYGYTF

j_gene: TRBJ2-3
d_gene: TRBD2
abundance: .
v_gene: TRBV19
CDR3nt: TGTGCCAGTAGTACTACAGCGGGAATTTCTAGCACAGATACGCAGTATTTT
CDR3aa: CASSTTAGISSTDTQYF

j_gene: TRBJ2-1
d_gene: .
abundance: .
v_gene: TRBV12-3/TRBV12-4
CDR3nt: TGTGCCAGCAGTTTATATGATGAGCAGTTCTTC
CDR3aa: CASSLYDEQFF

j_gene: TRBJ2-1
d_gene: .
abundance: .
v_gene: TRBV10-1
CDR3nt: TGCGCCAGCAGTGAGTCAGGCGGGCCTTCTATTAACAATGAGCAGTTCTTC
CDR3aa: CASSESGGPSINNEQFF

j_gene: TRBJ2-2
d_gene: TRBD2
abundance: .
v_gene: TRBV7-9
CDR3nt: TGTGCCAGCAGCTTTCCCCTAGCGGGGAACACCGGGGAGCTGTTTTTT
CDR3aa: CASSFPLAGNTGELFF

j_gene: TRBJ1-1
d_gene: .
abundance: .
v_gene: TRBV3-1/TRBV3-2
CDR3nt: TGTGCCAGCAGCCAAACAATTCCCATGAACACTGAAGCTTTCTTT
CDR3aa: CASSQTIPMNTEAFF

j_gene: TRBJ1-2
d_gene: .
abundance: .
v_gene: TRBV3-1/TRBV3-2
CDR3nt: TGTGCCAGCAGCCAAACCGTGGAGGGGCTGTATGGCTACACCTTC
CDR3aa: CASSQTVEGLYGYTF

j_gene: TRBJ1-6
d_gene: .
abundance: .
v_gene: TRBV10-3
CDR3nt: TGTGCCATCAGGGAGCAGGGGCGGGTGGAGAATTCACCCCTCCACTTT
CDR3aa: CAIREQGRVENSPLHF

j_gene: TRBJ1-6
d_gene: .
abundance: .
v_gene: TRBV6-2/TRBV6-3
CDR3nt: TGTGCCAGCAGTTATGGACAAATATGGAATTCACCCCTCCACTTT
CDR3aa: CASSYGQIWNSPLHF

j_gene: TRBJ2-2
d_gene: TRBD2
abundance: .
v_gene: TRBV29-1
CDR3nt: TGCAGCGCTCCGGGGGGGGCGAACACCGGGGAGCTGTTTTTT
CDR3aa: CSAPGGANTGELFF

j_gene: TRBJ1-3
d_gene: .
abundance: .
v_gene: TRBV9
CDR3nt: TGTGCCAGCAGCCTTGGGGGGTCTGGAAACACCATATATTTT
CDR3aa: CASSLGGSGNTIYF

j_gene: TRBJ2-5
d_gene: TRBD2
abundance: .
v_gene: TRBV20-1
CDR3nt: TGCAGTGCTAGTGGCGGCGGGGGGGCCCGGCAAGAGACCCAGTACTTC
CDR3aa: CSASGGGGARQETQYF

j_gene: TRBJ2-4
d_gene: .
abundance: .
v_gene: TRBV13
CDR3nt: TGTGCCAGCAGCCCTAGGGAGTCCAAAAACATTCAGTACTTC
CDR3aa: CASSPRESKNIQYF

j_gene: TRBJ2-3
d_gene: TRBD2
abundance: .
v_gene: TRBV9
CDR3nt: TGTGCCAGCAGCGCTCTGACTAGCGGGGCAGGAGATACGCAGTATTTT
CDR3aa: CASSALTSGAGDTQYF

j_gene: TRBJ1-6
d_gene: TRBD1
abundance: .
v_gene: TRBV11-2
CDR3nt: TGTGCCAGCAGCTTTAGGTCGCCGGGACAGAAGAATTCACCCCTCCACTTT
CDR3aa: CASSFRSPGQKNSPLHF

j_gene: TRBJ1-4
d_gene: .
abundance: few
v_gene: TRBV4-1
CDR3nt: TGCGCCGCCAGCACCGACTCCCACGAAAAACTGTTTTTT
CDR3aa: CAASTDSHEKLFF

j_gene: TRBJ1-4
d_gene: TRBD1
abundance: once
v_gene: TRBV6-6
CDR3nt: TGTGCCAGCAGGATCGGACAGGGTGGTGAAAAACTGTTTTTT
CDR3aa: CASRIGQGGEKLFF

j_gene: TRBJ2-1
d_gene: TRBD1
abundance: .
v_gene: TRBV5-5
CDR3nt: TGTGCCAGCAGCTTGGTCCTCCCAACAGGGGGCGCCTGGAATGAGCAGTTCTTC
CDR3aa: CASSLVLPTGGAWNEQFF

j_gene: TRBJ2-4
d_gene: .
abundance: once
v_gene: TRBV7-2
CDR3nt: TGTGCCAGCAGCTCCCGAGCCGGAGCCAAAAACATTCAGTACTTC
CDR3aa: CASSSRAGAKNIQYF

j_gene: TRBJ2-1
d_gene: TRBD1
abundance: .
v_gene: TRBV14
CDR3nt: TGTGCCAGCAGCTTGGCGTTACGTGGACAGGGCAAGAATGAGCAGTTCTTC
CDR3aa: CASSLALRGQGKNEQFF

j_gene: TRBJ2-6
d_gene: TRBD1
abundance: .
v_gene: TRBV11-2
CDR3nt: TGTGCCAGCAGACCCGGGACAGGGAGTTTCTCTGGGGCCAACGTCCTGACTTTC
CDR3aa: CASRPGTGSFSGANVLTF

j_gene: TRBJ1-1
d_gene: TRBD1
abundance: .
v_gene: TRBV5-1
CDR3nt: TGCGCCAGCAGCTGGGGACAGGGTGGACCTTTGAACACTGAAGCTTTCTTT
CDR3aa: CASSWGQGGPLNTEAFF

j_gene: TRBJ1-1
d_gene: .
abundance: .
v_gene: TRBV5-5
CDR3nt: TGTGCCAGCAGCCCTACAGACACTGAAGCTTTCTTT
CDR3aa: CASSPTDTEAFF

j_gene: TRBJ1-2
d_gene: TRBD1
abundance: once
v_gene: TRBV7-2
CDR3nt: TGTGCCAGCAATCAGGACAGGACCTATGGCTACACCTTC
CDR3aa: CASNQDRTYGYTF